This T cell receptor (beta chain) came from a study of OX40 agonist ivuxolimab in advanced cancers. Study overall: With a range of roughly 20 to 80, age averaged approximately 60 years, and nearly 85% were male. General study points: The average count of expanded clones was higher among CD8+ T cells than among CD4+.

Germline values: CDR1 MNHNS, CDR2 SASEGT. V was shortened by 0 bases and J by 7 bases, with 10 bases between the two germline ends. This CDR3 contains 15 residues. Concerning this clone itself: Its antigen is as yet unknown.

TCRdb keeps only in-frame clones here, not all; method: immunoSEQ multiplex PCR. Among fewer than 25,000 clones listed, roughly 83% were seen once. This chain uses TRBV6-1 with TRBJ1-6; D is unclear. The TCR was taken from an adult with an advanced solid tumor such as melanoma, head and neck, liver or kidney cancer. This sample comprised CD4+ or CD8+ T cells sorted from blood, obtained in a trial of the OX40 agonist ivuxolimab. CDR3 region: CASSEAGGSNSPLHF. Here the CDR3 DNA reads TGTGCCAGCAGTGAAGCAGGCGGGTCCAATTCACCCCTCCACTTT.